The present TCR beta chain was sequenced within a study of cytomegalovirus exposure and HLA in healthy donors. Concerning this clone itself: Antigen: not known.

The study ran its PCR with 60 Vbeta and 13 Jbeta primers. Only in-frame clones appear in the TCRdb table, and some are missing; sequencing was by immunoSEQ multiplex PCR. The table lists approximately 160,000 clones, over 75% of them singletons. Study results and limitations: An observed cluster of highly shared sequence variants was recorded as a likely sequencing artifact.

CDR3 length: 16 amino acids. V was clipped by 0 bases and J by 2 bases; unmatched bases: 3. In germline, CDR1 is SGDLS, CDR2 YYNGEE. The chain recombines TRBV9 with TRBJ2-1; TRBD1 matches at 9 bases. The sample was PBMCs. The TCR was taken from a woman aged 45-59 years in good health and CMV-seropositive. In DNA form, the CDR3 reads TGTGCCAGCAGCGTAGCGGGACAGGGTACCTACAATGAGCAGTTCTTC. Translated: CASSVAGQGTYNEQFF.